The rows below give T cell receptor beta chains drawn from one sample of a study of Graves' ophthalmopathy and Graves' hyperthyroidism. TCRdb independently ran MiXCR on the multiplex PCR reads; one entry per CDR3 protein. The sample records around 400,000 distinct CDR3 sequences, approximately 21% being singletons. Sequenced sample: peripheral blood. Receptors were obtained from a woman under 30 with stable Graves' hyperthyroidism. CDR3s leave out the opening cysteine and the closing phenylalanine or tryptophan. Not every row has a clone size; where given, it reads once, few, many or a size class.

TRBJ1-1,TRBV5-1,.,ASRGANTEAF
TRBJ2-5,TRBV6-5,.,ASSYSRRKETQY
TRBJ2-2,TRBV25-1,.,ASRARADTGELF
TRBJ2-7,TRBV6-2/TRBV6-3,.,ASSSLRTGNPYEQY
TRBJ2-5,TRBV5-1,many,ASSLASSGGYETQY
TRBJ2-5,TRBV6-1,.,ASTLGPGQGETQY
TRBJ2-7,TRBV12-3/TRBV12-4,many,ASSRSSGRYEQY
TRBJ2-7,TRBV7-2,many,ASSLAWTGEQY
TRBJ2-7,TRBV5-1,many,ASSLGQTLGEQY
TRBJ1-2,TRBV6-1,many,ASSTMEWGANGYT
TRBJ2-7,TRBV28,many,ASRKPGGDPGGQY
TRBJ1-2,TRBV9,many,ASSHPTDNSNYGYT
TRBJ2-5,TRBV18,few,ASSPGQTETQY
TRBJ2-5,TRBV6-1,many,ASSTGNRWAQY
TRBJ2-3,TRBV28,many,ASRAGGPTDTQY
TRBJ2-5,TRBV11-3,few,ASSPGTSGPQETQY
TRBJ1-6,TRBV3-1,.,ASSRASYNSPLH
TRBJ1-2,TRBV29-1,many,SVETGRGYT
TRBJ1-6,TRBV12-3/TRBV12-4,many,ASSLQGGSPLH
TRBJ1-5,TRBV28,many,ASSLGQGSRNQPQH
TRBJ1-2,TRBV6-1,.,ASRRLLEGVRYGYT
TRBJ1-3,TRBV12-3/TRBV12-4,.,ASSPTAYTIY
TRBJ1-1,TRBV6-2/TRBV6-3,many,ASSYRDLQAF
TRBJ1-2,TRBV20-1,many,SASPGIHYGYT
TRBJ1-5,TRBV12-3/TRBV12-4,.,ASSRRDRIYVGNQPQH
TRBJ1-5,TRBV20-1,many,SASPLLGQGTQPQH
TRBJ2-5,TRBV12-3/TRBV12-4,.,ASSLSGGAETQY
TRBJ1-1,TRBV6-1,.,ASSGTGLLNTEAF
TRBJ1-5,TRBV5-3,many,ASSFGDGKSQPQH
TRBJ2-7,TRBV12-3/TRBV12-4,many,ASSSLAGSSYEQY
TRBJ2-5,TRBV6-1,.,ASRVTGLQTQY
TRBJ1-2,TRBV13,many,ASSLAGRGHGYT
TRBJ1-2,TRBV12-3/TRBV12-4,many,ASSLKGASIYGYT
TRBJ1-2,TRBV24-1,.,ATSGQENYGYT
TRBJ2-2,TRBV30,many,AWNKFDTGELF
TRBJ1-6,TRBV18,.,ASSPTGLNSPLH
TRBJ1-1,TRBV20-1,.,SAPGLFTNTEAF
TRBJ2-7,TRBV28,many,ASSLRSRLSSYEQY
TRBJ1-6,TRBV28,once,ASRLRASSPLH
TRBJ2-7,TRBV7-8,many,ASSLRRNSYEQY
TRBJ2-5,TRBV29-1,few,SVVGLAGQTQY
TRBJ1-1,TRBV19,.,ASRIKGQGSTEAF
TRBJ2-5,TRBV27,many,ASSPLRGGRVETQY
TRBJ2-5,TRBV6-2/TRBV6-3,once,ASSGQPEETQY
TRBJ1-2,TRBV20-1,many,SATQGAGYGYT
TRBJ2-7,TRBV6-2/TRBV6-3,many,ASSASGSYEQY
TRBJ1-5,TRBV6-1,many,ASREMSDWNQPQH
TRBJ1-2,TRBV6-4,.,ASSDPSVTRVRGYT
TRBJ2-7,TRBV27,.,ASSFQISYEQY